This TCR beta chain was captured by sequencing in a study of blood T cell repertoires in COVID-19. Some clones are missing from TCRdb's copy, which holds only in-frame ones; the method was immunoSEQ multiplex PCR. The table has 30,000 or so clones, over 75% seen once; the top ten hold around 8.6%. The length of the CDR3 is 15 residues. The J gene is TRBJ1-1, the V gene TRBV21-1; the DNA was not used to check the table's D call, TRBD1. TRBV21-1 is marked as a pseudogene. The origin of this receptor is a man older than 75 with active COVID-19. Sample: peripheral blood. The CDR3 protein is CASPTGGAVNTEAFF. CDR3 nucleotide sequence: TGTGCCAGCCCTACAGGGGGCGCGGTGAACACTGAAGCTTTCTTT.